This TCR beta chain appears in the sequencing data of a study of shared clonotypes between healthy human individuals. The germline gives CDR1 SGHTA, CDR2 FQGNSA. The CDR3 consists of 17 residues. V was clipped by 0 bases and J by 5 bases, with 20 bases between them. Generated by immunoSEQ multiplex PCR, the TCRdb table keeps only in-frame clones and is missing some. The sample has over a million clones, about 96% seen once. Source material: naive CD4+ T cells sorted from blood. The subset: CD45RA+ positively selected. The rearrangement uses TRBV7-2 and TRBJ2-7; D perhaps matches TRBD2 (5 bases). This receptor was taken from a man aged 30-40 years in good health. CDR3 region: CASSLAVASGNRNEQYF. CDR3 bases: TGTGCCAGCAGCTTAGCTGTGGCATCGGGAAATCGTAACGAGCAGTACTTC.